This is a list of T cell receptor beta chains from one sample in a study of blood T cells in healthy people across ages. TCRdb reprocessed the 5' RACE reads via MiXCR and lists one record per CDR3 protein. The repertoire consists of approximately 1.5 million distinct CDR3 sequences, with less than 45% occurring once and the leading ten covering over 3.5%. Sequences were obtained from blood. Every receptor here comes from a woman in her late teens or twenties in good health. Each CDR3 is given with its conserved first and last residue. Each record gives: J gene, V gene, clone size, D gene, CDR3 DNA, CDR3 protein. D genes are given only for firm matches. Some rows have no size entry. The others give once, few or many, or a class for an expanded clone.

J: TRBJ2-7
V: TRBV5-1
size: NA
D: TRBD1
DNA: TGCGCCAGCAGCTTGGTCCAGGGGGCGAACGAGCAGTACTTC
CDR3: CASSLVQGANEQYF

J: TRBJ1-1
V: TRBV2
size: NA
D: TRBD1
DNA: TGTGCCAGCAGCCCCGGGACAGGGGGCTGTGAAGCTTTCTTT
CDR3: CASSPGTGGCEAFF

J: TRBJ1-2
V: TRBV6-5
size: few
D: NA
DNA: TGTGCCAGCAGTACACCGGGCCTCCACCTCTATGGCTACACCTTC
CDR3: CASSTPGLHLYGYTF

J: TRBJ2-1
V: TRBV6-2/TRBV6-3
size: NA
D: NA
DNA: TGTGCCAGCAGTCCAAGCACTAGCCGTGTATCCTACAATGAGCAGTTCTTC
CDR3: CASSPSTSRVSYNEQFF

J: TRBJ1-2
V: TRBV3-1
size: NA
D: NA
DNA: TGTGCCAGCAGCCAAGCGCCCCAGTCGGGGTGCGGCTACACCTTC
CDR3: CASSQAPQSGCGYTF

J: TRBJ2-6
V: TRBV29-1
size: once
D: NA
DNA: TGCAGCGCCCCGGTGAGGGCCACTACTTCTGGGGCCAACGTCCTGACTTTC
CDR3: CSAPVRATTSGANVLTF

J: TRBJ2-2
V: TRBV7-3
size: NA
D: TRBD2
DNA: TGTGCCAGCAGAATTAGCGGGACGAACACCGGGGAGCTGTTTTTT
CDR3: CASRISGTNTGELFF

J: TRBJ2-3
V: TRBV28
size: once
D: TRBD2
DNA: TGTGCCAGCAGCCTAGGGACTAGGGGGATCACAGATACGCAGTATTTT
CDR3: CASSLGTRGITDTQYF

J: TRBJ2-4
V: TRBV9
size: many
D: NA
DNA: TGTGCCAGCAGCGTAGATCTAGCAAAAAACATTCAGTACTTC
CDR3: CASSVDLAKNIQYF

J: TRBJ1-2
V: TRBV20-1
size: NA
D: NA
DNA: TGCAGTGCTAGGACCCCTTTAAAGGGGCCTGGCTATGGCTACACCTTC
CDR3: CSARTPLKGPGYGYTF

J: TRBJ2-1
V: TRBV7-2
size: NA
D: NA
DNA: TGTGCCAGCAGCTTAGCGAGGTCGGGAAGAGGGGGTAATGAGCAGTTCTTC
CDR3: CASSLARSGRGGNEQFF

J: TRBJ1-1
V: TRBV6-1
size: NA
D: NA
DNA: TGTGCCAGCAGATTTCGACAGGTGAACACTGAAGCTTTCTTT
CDR3: CASRFRQVNTEAFF

J: TRBJ2-7
V: TRBV12-3/TRBV12-4
size: NA
D: TRBD2
DNA: TGTGCCAGCACTTGGGGTAGCGGGTTCTACAATGAGCAGTACTTC
CDR3: CASTWGSGFYNEQYF

J: TRBJ2-7
V: TRBV4-1
size: NA
D: TRBD1
DNA: TGCGCCAGCAGCCAACACCAGGGGGAGACTTACAATGAGCAGTACTTC
CDR3: CASSQHQGETYNEQYF

J: TRBJ1-6
V: TRBV11-2
size: NA
D: NA
DNA: TGTGCCAGCAGCTTAGGCAGGGTAGGATCACCCCTCCACTTT
CDR3: CASSLGRVGSPLHF

J: TRBJ1-2
V: TRBV4-3
size: few
D: NA
DNA: TGCGCCAGCAGCCAATTAGGTCCAGGCTATGGCTACACCTTC
CDR3: CASSQLGPGYGYTF

J: TRBJ2-5
V: TRBV7-2
size: many
D: NA
DNA: TGTGCCAGCGGGGACCCACAAGAGACCCAGTACTTC
CDR3: CASGDPQETQYF

J: TRBJ1-4
V: TRBV4-1
size: NA
D: NA
DNA: TGCGCCAGCAGCCAATCGGACCTCCGGAGTGAAAAACTGTTTTTT
CDR3: CASSQSDLRSEKLFF

J: TRBJ2-4
V: TRBV30
size: NA
D: TRBD2
DNA: TGTGCCTGGAGTGTAGCCAGCGGGGCCATGCAGTACTTC
CDR3: CAWSVASGAMQYF

J: TRBJ1-1
V: TRBV7-8
size: few
D: NA
DNA: TGTGCCAGCAGCTGTAACCGGGACATTGAAGCTTTCTTT
CDR3: CASSCNRDIEAFF

J: TRBJ1-1
V: TRBV18
size: few
D: NA
DNA: TGTGCCAGCTCACCACCCCGGGGGAACACTGAAGCTTTCTTT
CDR3: CASSPPRGNTEAFF

J: TRBJ1-6
V: TRBV12-3/TRBV12-4
size: NA
D: NA
DNA: TGTGCCAGCAGCGATATCGGGACAATCAACTCACCCCTCCACTTT
CDR3: CASSDIGTINSPLHF

J: TRBJ1-5
V: TRBV12-3/TRBV12-4
size: NA
D: NA
DNA: TGTGCCAGCAGCCACGACGGGACACATAGCAATCAGCCCCAGCATTTT
CDR3: CASSHDGTHSNQPQHF

J: TRBJ1-1
V: TRBV29-1
size: once
D: TRBD1
DNA: TGCAGCGTTGAAGGGACAGGTGCCCCTGAAGCTTTCTTT
CDR3: CSVEGTGAPEAFF

J: TRBJ2-7
V: TRBV4-2
size: NA
D: NA
DNA: TGTGCCAGCAGCGCGAGGGGTTCGTACGACGAGCAGTACTTC
CDR3: CASSARGSYDEQYF

J: TRBJ2-3
V: TRBV12-3/TRBV12-4
size: NA
D: TRBD2
DNA: TGTGCCAGCAGTTCCGCTAGCGGACTAAACCGGGATACGCAGTATTTT
CDR3: CASSSASGLNRDTQYF

J: TRBJ1-2
V: TRBV4-1
size: NA
D: TRBD1
DNA: TGCGCCGGCAGCCAGGGGGCGACAGGGGAAGTTTGCTATGGCTACACCTTC
CDR3: CAGSQGATGEVCYGYTF

J: TRBJ2-7
V: TRBV6-6
size: NA
D: NA
DNA: TGTGCCAGCAAACAGGGCAGTTCCTACGAGCAGTACTTC
CDR3: CASKQGSSYEQYF

J: TRBJ1-2
V: TRBV20-1
size: few
D: NA
DNA: TGCAGTGCTAGAGATACAGTGAGGGGATATGGCTACACCTTC
CDR3: CSARDTVRGYGYTF

J: TRBJ1-4
V: TRBV25-1
size: few
D: NA
DNA: TGTGCCAGCAGTGGGACAGCTAATGAAAAACTGTTTTTT
CDR3: CASSGTANEKLFF

J: TRBJ1-4
V: TRBV6-1
size: NA
D: TRBD1
DNA: TGTGCCAGCAGAACCGGGACAGGGAATGAAAAACTGTTTTTT
CDR3: CASRTGTGNEKLFF

J: TRBJ1-1
V: TRBV6-5
size: NA
D: NA
DNA: TGTGCCAGCAGTTACGGGACGCTAGAGCGGGAAGCTTTCTTT
CDR3: CASSYGTLEREAFF

J: TRBJ2-7
V: TRBV20-1
size: NA
D: TRBD2
DNA: TGCAGTGCTAGTGGTCTAGCGGGGGACTCCTACGAGCAGTACTTC
CDR3: CSASGLAGDSYEQYF

J: TRBJ2-1
V: TRBV6-2/TRBV6-3
size: NA
D: NA
DNA: TGTGCCAGCAGTTACCCGTTCCTTGAGCAGTTCTTC
CDR3: CASSYPFLEQFF

J: TRBJ2-5
V: TRBV28
size: NA
D: TRBD2
DNA: TGTGCCAGCACATCACTAGCGGGAGTCCACAATGAGCAGTACTTC
CDR3: CASTSLAGVHNEQYF

J: TRBJ2-1
V: TRBV10-3
size: NA
D: TRBD1
DNA: TGTGCCATCAGTGCCAGACAGGGCGATGAGCAGTTCTTC
CDR3: CAISARQGDEQFF

J: TRBJ2-7
V: TRBV7-2
size: NA
D: TRBD1
DNA: TGTGCCAGCAACTTAGCTACAGGGGGCTTATACGAGCAGTACTTC
CDR3: CASNLATGGLYEQYF

J: TRBJ2-7
V: TRBV29-1
size: NA
D: NA
DNA: TGCAGCGTTCTCCGGACTCGGGGCGCCTACGAGCAGTACTTC
CDR3: CSVLRTRGAYEQYF

J: TRBJ1-1
V: TRBV6-5
size: few
D: NA
DNA: TGTGCCAGCAGTTACGGCCCCCTCAGGGACACTGAAGCTTTCTTT
CDR3: CASSYGPLRDTEAFF